Included here is one TCR beta chain sequence, with context. Its antigen is currently unknown. The source of the sample is a study of shared clonotypes between healthy human individuals. General study results and limits: Naive subsets generally exceeded memory subsets in estimated richness. Across a handful of donors, naive CD4 shared approximately 4.5%, naive CD8 over 3%, memory CD4 2% to 2.5%, memory CD8 0.4%.

The germline gives CDR1 SQVTM, CDR2 ANQGSEA. V lost 6 bases, J lost 1 base, and 16 bases lay in between. CDR3 size: 14 residues. Libraries were prepared by immunoSEQ multiplex PCR; TCRdb keeps only in-frame clonotypes and omits some of them. The sample lists a few million clones, over 85% occurring once. The TCR comes from a man between 18 and 29 years old in good health. Some clones in this sample may be carry-over from other donors' samples. Sample: naive CD4+ T cells from PBMCs. Stated subset: CD45RA+ positively selected. The rearrangement joins TRBV29-1 to TRBJ2-7, with D perhaps TRBD1 (6 bases). The CDR3 reads CSVRSRQGSYEQYF. CDR3 nucleotides: TGCAGCGTACGGAGTCGGCAGGGGTCCTACGAGCAGTACTTC.